What follows is one T cell receptor (beta chain) and its context. V was clipped by 7 bases and J by 0 bases; unmatched bases: 15. The CDR3 is 19 residues long. Germline-derived CDR1 and CDR2 are LNHDA and SQIVND (reference sequence). This sample was included in a study of T cell changes during pregnancy in multiple sclerosis. This table comes from immunoSEQ multiplex PCR, and its TCRdb copy is limited to in-frame clones, with some not included. The table includes over 40,000 clones, nearly 95% detected once. The source was CD4+ T cells from peripheral blood mononuclear cells, collected in the second trimester of pregnancy. The V and J genes are TRBV19 and TRBJ1-3; TRBD1 matches 10 bases. This TCR was sampled from a female donor with multiple sclerosis, enrolled in a pregnancy study. This CDR3 reads CASTVLRGQGKNSGNTIYF. The CDR3 DNA follows: TGTGCCAGTACCGTACTAAGGGGACAGGGGAAAAACTCTGGAAACACCATATATTTT.